These 4 T cell receptor beta chains came from one sample sequenced in a study of blood T cell repertoires in COVID-19. The protocol was immunoSEQ multiplex PCR, while the TCRdb copy is restricted to in-frame clones and leaves out a portion. This sample has hundreds of thousands of clones, with about nine tenths found just once. The sample taken for sequencing was peripheral blood. All receptors derive from a young man with active or convalescent COVID-19.

This rearrangement joins TRBV18 to TRBJ1-4, with 9 bases aligning to TRBD1. Trimming cost V 4 bases and J 6 bases; bases outside gene matches: 6. CDR3 size: 15 residues. Germline V gene sequence: CDR1 KGHSH, CDR2 LQKENI. The CDR3 nucleotides read TGTGCCAGCTCACGAACAGGGGGCGAAGATGAAAAACTGTTTTTT. Its protein product is CASSRTGGEDEKLFF.

This sequence joins TRBV6-5 and TRBJ2-1; tentative D call: TRBD2 (6 bases). The CDR3 extends over 16 amino acids. Germline assignment: CDR1 MNHEY and CDR2 SVGAGI. Between the trimmed V and J ends, which lost 4 bases and 5 bases, there was a span of 18 bases. CDR3 DNA: TGTGCCAGCAGTTCCCCGGGGTGGGGGGTAAACAATGAGCAGTTCTTC. Translation: CASSSPGWGVNNEQFF.

The chain couples TRBV7-9 to TRBJ2-7; 10 bases are a match to TRBD1. This CDR3 has 15 amino acids. J gave up 5 bases and V 7 bases, and 11 bases lay outside the gene matches. Per the germline V gene, CDR1 is SEHNR and CDR2 is FQNEAQ (reference sequence). In DNA form, the CDR3 reads TGTGCCAGCAATCCAGTAGAAGGACAGGGGGACGAGCAGTACTTC. Translation: CASNPVEGQGDEQYF.

The chain links TRBV20-1 to TRBJ1-1; D is unclear. Per germline, CDR1 DFQATT and CDR2 SNEGSKA (reference sequence). The CDR3 spans 11 residues. V lost 5 bases and J lost 2, with 6 bases in between. DNA of the CDR3: TGCAGTGCTGTAGTAAACACTGAAGCTTTCTTT. This gives the protein CSAVVNTEAFF.